The table lists the clone carrying this T cell receptor (beta chain) with a few counts. Its antigen is unknown. V lost 4 bases to trimming and J lost 10 bases; unmatched junction nucleotides: 8. The CDR3 sequence is 12 residues long. Per the germline V gene, CDR1 is DFQATT and CDR2 is SNEGSKA (reference sequence). The data are from a study of response to subunit inactivated influenza vaccine. Study-wide points: New T cells are recruited in small numbers by each seasonal influenza vaccination, according to the authors' suggestion.

TCRdb redid the calling of the RT-PCR reads with MiXCR, one entry per CDR3 protein. This table holds roughly 290,000 distinct CDR3 sequences, less than 25% found once. The clonotype originates from a man between 50 and 75 years old who received an inactivated influenza vaccine. The chain combines TRBV20-1 with TRBJ1-2; 8 bases line up with TRBD1. The sequences come from PBMCs from blood, collected less than 22 months after vaccination. As DNA, the CDR3 is TGCAGTGCTATCTTTAAGACAGGGGACTACACCTTC. The encoded protein is CSAIFKTGDYTF.